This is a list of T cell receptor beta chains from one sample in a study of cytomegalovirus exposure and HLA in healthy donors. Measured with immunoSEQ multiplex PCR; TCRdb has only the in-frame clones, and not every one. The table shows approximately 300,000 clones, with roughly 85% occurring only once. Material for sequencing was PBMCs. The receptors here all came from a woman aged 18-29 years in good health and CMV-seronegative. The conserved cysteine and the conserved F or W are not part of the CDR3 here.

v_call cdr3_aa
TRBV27 ASSPTPDRTNGYT
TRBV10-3 AISDDFSYEQY
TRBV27 ASSPQQGVSPLSSYEQY
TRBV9 ASSVVREGNEQF
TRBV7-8 ASSLERSTQY
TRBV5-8 ASSLDRSRAF
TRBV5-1 ASSSQQGQETQY
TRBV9 ASSGGLAGFISGELF
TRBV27 ASSTPSPAVGEQY
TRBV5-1 ASSPTGDNEKLF
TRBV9 ASSEEPQGAGGYT
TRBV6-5 ASSYSIEGIGYT
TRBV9 ASSKRTSGGSHQGDTQY
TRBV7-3 ASSPDSGTDTQY
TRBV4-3 ASSQDPQPTGDPEAF
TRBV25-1 ASSEHVRQLNTEAF
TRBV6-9 ASRTPSGRPNEQY
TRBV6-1 ASSGVGGVYEQY
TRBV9 ASSALGGQEVVGGYT
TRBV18 ASSPPSGSGNTIY
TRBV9 ASTLGAASSYNEQF
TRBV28 ASEGKNIQY
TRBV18 ASSKTGTSGNEQF
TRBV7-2 ASSLVGGGELF
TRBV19 ASSLRRGDGYT
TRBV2 ASSSSGSYNEQF
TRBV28 ASSVANHYGYT
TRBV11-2 ASSLLLRITGENTEAF
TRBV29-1 SVEGGAGYT
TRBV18 ASSPQNRNTEAF
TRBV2 ASTKTSGPEQF
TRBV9 ASSVELAGVADTQY
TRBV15 ATSKGQGAYEQY
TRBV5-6 ASSPTDRVREQY
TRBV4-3 ASSFRGWGTEAF
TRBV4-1 ARYCGELF
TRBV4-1 ASSHPGRTSGRGGEQY
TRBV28 ASSFQYGTATNYGYT
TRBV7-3 ASSLTGQGGHEQY
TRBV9 ASSLRGAGTSSEQY
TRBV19 ASSITGGVYEQY
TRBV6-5 ASSGDRDFWKGYT
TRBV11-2 ASSLAGGTDTQY
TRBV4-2 ASSQDSQGYEQY
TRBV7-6 ASSSQGPANTGELF
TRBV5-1 ASRGHRATNEKLF
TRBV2 ASSVGGLAIPDTQY
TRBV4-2 ASSRDQGLGEKLF
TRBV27 ASSLTGAVNYGYT
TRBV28 ASSPAGFEAF
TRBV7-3 ASSLSGNSYNEQF